These T cell receptor beta chains were read from a single sample in a study of shared clonotypes between healthy human individuals. Assay used: immunoSEQ multiplex PCR; TCRdb lists only in-frame clones, some missing. This sample yields fewer than 700,000 clones, of which roughly four fifths are seen a single time; around 13% belongs to the top ten. Sequences were obtained from PBMCs. These receptors were taken from a woman aged 40 to 49 in good health. Some clones in this sample may be carry-over from other donors' samples. Both conserved end residues are part of each CDR3. The D gene is left open where the match is weak. Clone size is given for some rows only: seen once, a few or many times, or a class if the clone is expanded.

v_gene	abundance	d_gene	j_gene	CDR3nt	CDR3aa
TRBV19	-	-	TRBJ1-2	TGTGCCAGCCGCCGGGGGCCTAAAGACACCTTC	CASRRGPKDTF
TRBV10-2	-	-	TRBJ2-5	TGCGCCAGCAGTGATGTGGCTGAGACCCAGTACTTC	CASSDVAETQYF
TRBV14	-	-	TRBJ1-3	TGTGCCAGCAGCCAAGGCGCAGGGCTGCGAAACACCATATATTTT	CASSQGAGLRNTIYF
TRBV5-6	many	-	TRBJ1-2	TGTGCCAGCAGCCTCAGCGGGACGGATTATGGCTACACCTTC	CASSLSGTDYGYTF
TRBV6-1	many	-	TRBJ1-2	TGTGCCAGCAGTAGGGAACGGATCTATGGCTACACCTTC	CASSRERIYGYTF
TRBV28	-	TRBD2	TRBJ2-2	TGTGCCAGCAGTCCCCCCTCCGTGACTAGCGGAGCGAACACCGGGGAGCTGTTTTTT	CASSPPSVTSGANTGELFF
TRBV6-5	-	-	TRBJ1-5	TGTGCCAGCAAGCCCAGGCCTGGCGGGAATCAGCCCCAGCATTTT	CASKPRPGGNQPQHF
TRBV4-2	once	TRBD2	TRBJ2-7	TGTGCCAGCAGCCAATCGGTACCGCGGGAGATCCTCTACGAGCAGTACTTC	CASSQSVPREILYEQYF
TRBV21-1	once	-	TRBJ2-7	TGTGCCAGCAGGCAGATACTGCTACACGTGTTAGACGAGCAGTACTTC	CASRQILLHVLDEQYF
TRBV5-1	-	-	TRBJ2-2	TGCGCCAGCAGCTCGGGGAACACCGGGGAGCTGTTTTTT	CASSSGNTGELFF
TRBV11-2	few	-	TRBJ2-7	TGTGCCAGCAGCTTAGTAATCACAGGATCTGACGAGCAGTACTTC	CASSLVITGSDEQYF
TRBV30	-	-	TRBJ2-5	TGTGCCTGGAGTCCCAGCGCCATCCAAGAGACCCAGTACTTC	CAWSPSAIQETQYF
TRBV27	once	-	TRBJ2-7	TGTGCCAGCAGTTCCTACGAGCAGTACTTC	CASSSYEQYF
TRBV9	-	TRBD2	TRBJ2-2	TGTGCCAGCAGCGTAGAAGTAGCGGGAGCTCCGAACACCGGGGAGCTGTTTTTT	CASSVEVAGAPNTGELFF
TRBV19	-	-	TRBJ1-4	TGTGCCAGTAGTGTCCGAGGGGAGAGGGAAAAACTGTTTTTT	CASSVRGEREKLFF
TRBV4-2	-	-	TRBJ2-2	TGTGCCAGCAGCCAAGCGACAGAAAACACCGGGGAGCTGTTTTTT	CASSQATENTGELFF
TRBV7-6	-	-	TRBJ1-5	TGTGCCAGCAGCTTAGGGGCCGGGACAATTAGCAATCAGCCCCAGCATTTT	CASSLGAGTISNQPQHF
TRBV9	-	-	TRBJ2-5	TGTGCCAGCAGCGTAGATGGAGTACCCCAAGAGACCCAGTACTTC	CASSVDGVPQETQYF
TRBV7-3	-	-	TRBJ2-3	TGTGCCAGCAGCTTAACGTCTGGGGTCACAGATACGCAGTATTTT	CASSLTSGVTDTQYF
TRBV6-1	-	-	TRBJ2-2	TGTGCCAGCTCACTTTGGGAGTTCGGGGAGCTGTTTTTT	CASSLWEFGELFF
TRBV7-8	-	-	TRBJ1-4	TGTGCCAGCAGCTTAGGGGGCAGGGAAAAACTGTTTTTT	CASSLGGREKLFF
TRBV5-6	-	-	TRBJ2-3	TGTGCCAGCAGCCGTCCGACGGGGAGTGCAGATACGCAGTATTTT	CASSRPTGSADTQYF
TRBV7-2	-	TRBD2	TRBJ2-7	TGTGCCAGCAGCGTTAGCGGGAGTAACTACGAGCAGTACTTC	CASSVSGSNYEQYF
TRBV5-5	-	-	TRBJ2-6	TGTGCCAGCACCCGCCAAGGGTCTGGGGCCAACGTCCTGACTTTC	CASTRQGSGANVLTF
TRBV18	-	TRBD1	TRBJ1-2	TGTGCCAGCTCACCGGCCGGGGACAGGAGATTCTATGGCTACACCTTC	CASSPAGDRRFYGYTF
TRBV4-1	-	-	TRBJ2-7	TGCGCCAGCAGCCCGGCCCTGGCCAGGGGAAGGTACGAGCAGTACTTC	CASSPALARGRYEQYF
TRBV7-3	-	-	TRBJ2-3	TGTGCCAGCAGCTCGGTGGGCCCCAGTGGGTCAGATACGCAGTATTTT	CASSSVGPSGSDTQYF
TRBV7-2	-	-	TRBJ2-1	TGTGCCAGCAGCTTAGCGGTCAGGAATGAGCAGTTCTTC	CASSLAVRNEQFF
TRBV4-1	-	TRBD2	TRBJ2-7	TGCGCCAGCAGCCAACCCCTCCTAGCGGGATCCCGCGAGCAGTACTTC	CASSQPLLAGSREQYF
TRBV7-7	many	-	TRBJ2-3	TGTGCCAGCAGCTCGGGAGTTTCTGCAGATACGCAGTATTTT	CASSSGVSADTQYF
TRBV5-4	-	TRBD2	TRBJ2-5	TGTGCCAGCAGCTCAGGACTAGCGGGAGGAGAGACCCAGTACTTC	CASSSGLAGGETQYF
TRBV5-1	-	-	TRBJ2-3	TGCGCCAGCAGCCCAGGTCCGTTCACAGATACGCAGTATTTT	CASSPGPFTDTQYF
TRBV7-2	-	-	TRBJ1-2	TGTGCCAGCAGCAAGGGGGGACGGGGGGCCGACTATGGCTACACCTTC	CASSKGGRGADYGYTF
TRBV7-3	-	-	TRBJ2-2	TGTGCCAGCAGCCCAGCAGGAATCGGGGAGCTGTTTTTT	CASSPAGIGELFF
TRBV11-2	once	-	TRBJ2-7	TGTGCCAGCAGCTTAGGGCGGGAGCAGTACTTC	CASSLGREQYF
TRBV28	few	-	TRBJ2-7	TGTGCCAGCAGTTTATTTCAGGGCGAGCAGTACTTC	CASSLFQGEQYF
TRBV5-1	-	TRBD1	TRBJ2-5	TGCGCCAGCAGTTCAGACAGGGGTGAGACCCAGTACTTC	CASSSDRGETQYF